The 29 T cell receptor beta chains given below trace back to one sample, sequenced in a study of cytomegalovirus exposure and HLA in healthy donors. PCR was performed using 60 Vbeta and 13 Jbeta primers. Assay: immunoSEQ multiplex PCR; the TCRdb copy retains only in-frame clones and omits some. Of 140,000 to 150,000 clones in the sample, about 84% were seen once. Sequenced input: PBMCs. The receptors were sampled from a woman aged 18 to 35 in good health and CMV-seropositive.

CDR3 residues: CAISDGFSYNEQFF. CDR3 sequence (DNA): TGTGCCATCAGTGACGGGTTCTCCTACAATGAGCAGTTCTTC. This chain connects TRBV10-3 to TRBJ2-1; no definite D call. This CDR3 has 14 residues. Germline CDR1 is ENHRY and CDR2 is SYGVKD. The ends were cut back, 3 bases at V and 0 bases at J, with 6 bases in the middle.

The chain couples TRBV28 to TRBJ2-7, with TRBD2 identical over 8 bases. This CDR3 has 15 amino acids. Trimming removed 4 bases from V and 3 bases from J; junction bases left unmatched: 8. Germline V CDR1 and CDR2: MDHEN, SYDVKM. The CDR3 nucleotides read TGTGCCAGCAGTTCCCCTTCGGGAGGGTACTACGAGCAGTACTTC. Translated, it gives CASSSPSGGYYEQYF. Based on the CDR3 plus reference TRBV28 and TRBJ2-7, the full variable domain is DVKVTQSSRYLVKRTGEKVFLECVQDMDHENMFWYRQDPGLGLRLIYFSYDVKMKEKGDIPEGYSVSREKKERFSLILESASTNQTSMYLCASSSPSGGYYEQYFGPGTRLTVT.

The J gene is TRBJ1-6, the V gene TRBV6-1; D unresolved. This CDR3 spans 13 amino acids. Deletions cut 5 bases from V and 9 bases from J, with 11 bases between. Germline-derived CDR1 and CDR2 are MNHNS and SASEGT. CDR3 nucleotide sequence: TGTGCCAGCAGTTATGAGGAAGCTTCACCCCTCCACTTT. Translating gives CASSYEEASPLHF.

This clone was seen a handful of times. This chain joins TRBV2 and TRBJ2-7, with 12 bases identical to TRBD1. Germline V gene sequence: CDR1 SNHLY, CDR2 FYNNEI. Losses at the gene ends were 7 bases for V and 5 bases for J; bases not matched to a gene: 15. The CDR3 runs to 17 residues. CDR3: CASNFGTGGAELHEQYF. DNA for the CDR3: TGTGCCAGCAATTTCGGGACAGGGGGCGCAGAGCTCCACGAGCAGTACTTC.

This clone came up once. The chain has TRBV5-6 and TRBJ2-5; possibly TRBD2 for D (5 bases). With the DNA end fitting TRBJ2-7 better, the J assignment may be wrong. The CDR3 has 15 residues. CDR1 and CDR2 (germline): SGHDT, YYEEEE. The DNA of the CDR3 is TGTGCCAGCAGCTTTCTCCCCACTAGCTCCTACGAGCAGTACTTC. This translates into CASSFLPTSSYEQYF.

This sequence joins TRBV5-1 and TRBJ2-5; maybe TRBD2 (5 bases). The assigned J gene may be wrong: the sequence end matches TRBJ2-7 better. The CDR3 runs to 14 residues. Germline V CDR1 and CDR2: SGHRS, YFSETQ. DNA of the CDR3: TGCGCCAGCAGCTATGACGGACTCTCCTACGAGCAGTACTTC. Protein product: CASSYDGLSYEQYF.

The chain couples TRBV30 to TRBJ2-2; the match to TRBD2 covers 13 bases. This CDR3 region has 16 residues. CDR1 GTSNPN and CDR2 SVGIG come from the germline V gene (reference sequence). After removal of 5 bases from V and 6 bases from J, the junction contained 9 bases not matched to a gene. CDR3 DNA sequence: TGTGCCTGGCGTAAGGGGACTAGCGGGGCCGCCGGGGAGCTGTTTTTT. Protein sequence: CAWRKGTSGAAGELFF.

V gene TRBV7-9 combines with J gene TRBJ2-5; tentatively, D is TRBD1 (6 bases). The J call may be incorrect, as the DNA end agrees better with TRBJ2-7. The CDR3 is 13 amino acids. Germline V lookup: CDR1 SEHNR, CDR2 FQNEAQ (reference sequence). The CDR3 region has the DNA TGTGCCAGCAGCTTAAGGACAGCTTACGAGCAGTACTTC. Protein product: CASSLRTAYEQYF.

CDR3 DNA sequence: TGTGCCAGCAAGGAGAAGGGGGCGATATTCTATGGCTACACCTTC. Amino acid sequence: CASKEKGAIFYGYTF. The chain links TRBV2 to TRBJ1-2; 7 nucleotides line up with TRBD1. The CDR3 contains 15 residues. Trimming cost V 7 bases and J 4 bases; bases outside gene matches: 12. Germline lookup yields CDR1 SNHLY and CDR2 FYNNEI.

This rearrangement joins TRBV19 to TRBJ1-2; the match to TRBD1 covers 7 bases. The CDR3 totals 13 residues. The germline V gene has CDR1 LNHDA and CDR2 SQIVND (reference sequence). After removal of 7 bases from V and 5 bases from J, the junction contained 7 bases not matched to a gene. Here the CDR3 DNA reads TGTGCCAGTAATAGGGGGCAGAGGTATGGCTACACCTTC. Residues: CASNRGQRYGYTF.

The chain uses TRBV6-6 and TRBJ2-3; possible D gene TRBD2, 5 bases. There are 14 residues in the CDR3. In germline, CDR1 is MNHNY, CDR2 SVGAGI (reference sequence). Trimming removed 6 bases at V and 3 bases at J, with 13 bases between. CDR3 DNA sequence: TGTGCCAGCAGCTCAGCTAGGAGGACAGATACGCAGTATTTT. This codes for CASSSARRTDTQYF.

V gene TRBV28 combines with J gene TRBJ2-5; the match to TRBD2 covers 14 bases. V shed 5 bases, J shed 4 bases, and the junction held 9 bases outside the gene matches. CDR1 and CDR2 from the germline V gene are MDHEN and SYDVKM. This CDR3 has 17 residues. CDR3 DNA: TGTGCCAGCAGTCCCGGACTAGCGGGGGGCGCCGGAGAGACCCAGTACTTC. Encoded protein: CASSPGLAGGAGETQYF.

This chain connects TRBV7-6 to TRBJ1-3, with D perhaps TRBD1 (5 bases). The V end was cut by 5 bases, the J end by 0 bases, with 11 bases between. The germline V gene encodes CDR1 SGHVS and CDR2 FNYEAQ. The CDR3 loop spans 15 amino acids. The CDR3 loop reads CASSPRVFSGNTIYF. The CDR3, as DNA: TGTGCCAGCAGCCCCAGGGTTTTCTCTGGAAACACCATATATTTT.

Points on this clone: At the DNA level, this CDR3 is encoded by other sequences in the same sample as well. The CDR3 sequence: CAWKPRGLTMNTEAFF. CDR3 bases: TGTGCCTGGAAACCCAGGGGGCTCACGATGAACACTGAAGCTTTCTTT. The chain is built from TRBV30 and TRBJ1-1; 8 bases map to TRBD1. The CDR3 covers 16 residues. Losses at the gene ends were 4 bases for V and 0 bases for J; bases not matched to a gene: 10. The germline gives CDR1 GTSNPN, CDR2 SVGIG (reference sequence).

The chain joins TRBV5-6 to TRBJ1-1; no definite D call. The germline V and J ends were trimmed by 5 bases and 5 bases, with 7 bases remaining between them. This CDR3 comprises 11 residues. Germline CDR1 reads SGHDT; CDR2 reads YYEEEE. The CDR3 nucleotides are TGTGCCAGCAGAAGGGAGACTGAAGCTTTCTTT. Its protein is CASRRETEAFF.

The chain recombines TRBV6-5 with TRBJ1-1; the match to TRBD1 covers 8 bases. Germline assignment: CDR1 MNHEY and CDR2 SVGAGI. The V gene end was trimmed by 6 bases and the J gene end by 5 bases; junction bases not matched to a gene: 8. The CDR3 extends over 14 amino acids. The CDR3 loop is CASRDPGGSTEAFF. For the CDR3, the DNA is TGTGCCAGCAGAGACCCAGGGGGCTCAACTGAAGCTTTCTTT.

The chain uses TRBV5-4 and TRBJ1-6; D gene uncertain. The V gene's germline CDR1 is SGHNT and CDR2 YYREEE (reference sequence). Trimming pared 1 base from V and 7 bases from J, leaving 15 bases between. The CDR3 is made up of 16 amino acids. CDR3 loop: CASSLSRGAANSPLHF. CDR3 coding DNA: TGTGCCAGCAGCTTGTCTCGCGGAGCGGCGAATTCACCCCTCCACTTT.

The rearrangement joins TRBV11-2 to TRBJ2-5; 13 bases are shared with TRBD2. The CDR3 loop spans 17 amino acids. Trimming cost V 5 bases and J 5 bases; bases outside gene matches: 11. The germline V gene encodes CDR1 SGHAT and CDR2 FQNNGV. This CDR3 reads CASSPGLAGVLLETQYF. The CDR3, as DNA: TGTGCCAGCAGCCCAGGACTAGCGGGGGTCCTGTTGGAGACCCAGTACTTC.

V and J are TRBV4-3 and TRBJ2-1; a possible D gene is TRBD1 (6 bases). Trimming took 0 bases from V and 6 from J, leaving 6 bases between them. The CDR3 is 13 amino acids. The germline CDR1 and CDR2 sequences are LGHNA and YSLEER. For the CDR3, the DNA is TGCGCCAGCAGCCAAGAAGGGGGCAATGAGCAGTTCTTC. It encodes CASSQEGGNEQFF.

This sequence joins TRBV28 and TRBJ1-1; possible D gene TRBD1, 5 bases. Trimming removed 2 bases from V and 5 bases from J, with 12 bases in between. This CDR3 has 14 residues. Germline assignment: CDR1 MDHEN and CDR2 SYDVKM. CDR3 nucleotide sequence: TGTGCCAGCAGTTTAACGGGGGGAGAGACTGAAGCTTTCTTT. This encodes CASSLTGGETEAFF.

This rearrangement joins TRBV19 to TRBJ2-7; 9 nucleotides agree with TRBD1. The CDR3 length is 15 residues. Germline trimming cut 5 bases from V and 5 bases from J; bases unmatched to any gene: 10. The germline CDR1 and CDR2 sequences are LNHDA and SQIVND (reference sequence). The chain's CDR3 is CASSSPGQGSNEQYF. CDR3 nucleotides: TGTGCCAGTAGTTCCCCGGGACAGGGATCCAACGAGCAGTACTTC.

V usage is TRBV4-2 and J usage is TRBJ1-6; D ambiguous. This CDR3 region has 16 residues. Germline values: CDR1 LGHNA, CDR2 YNFKEQ. Between the trimmed V and J ends, which lost 1 base and 5 bases, there was a span of 12 bases. CDR3: CASSQALERNNSPLHF. In nucleotides, the CDR3 is TGTGCCAGCAGCCAAGCGTTGGAGAGAAATAATTCACCCCTCCACTTT.

V gene TRBV2 combines with J gene TRBJ2-1; 7 bases are a match to TRBD2. CDR3 size: 12 residues. The germline V gene has CDR1 SNHLY and CDR2 FYNNEI. J lost 14 bases, V lost 5 bases, and 9 bases had no gene match. CDR3 loop: CASSRDYSDKFF. The DNA for the CDR3 is TGTGCCAGCAGTCGGGACTACTCCGACAAGTTCTTC.

This chain links TRBV29-1 with TRBJ1-2; 7 nucleotides align to TRBD1. V lost 3 bases and J lost 6; bases outside the gene matches: 7. Germline V gene data show CDR1 as SQVTM and CDR2 as ANQGSEA. This CDR3 region has 13 residues. The chain's CDR3 is CSVDLGQADGYTF. The CDR3 DNA sequence: TGCAGCGTTGACCTCGGACAGGCTGATGGCTACACCTTC.

The gene calls are TRBV2 and TRBJ1-3; D possibly corresponds to TRBD1 (6 bases). CDR1 is SNHLY and CDR2 is FYNNEI in the germline V gene. Trimming removed 7 bases from V and 2 bases from J, with 15 bases in between. The CDR3 length is 15 residues. CDR3 in amino acids: CASNAQGTAGNTIYF. The DNA of the CDR3 is TGTGCCAGCAATGCGCAGGGGACGGCTGGAAACACCATATATTTT.

V is TRBV28 and J is TRBJ1-4; D may be TRBD1 (5 bases). Germline CDR1 MDHEN, CDR2 SYDVKM. The CDR3 loop spans 16 amino acids. V was shortened by 2 bases and J by 0 bases, with 10 bases between the two germline ends. Written as DNA, the CDR3 is TGTGCCAGCAGTTTAGACAGCTCAGCAACTAATGAAAAACTGTTTTTT. This encodes CASSLDSSATNEKLFF.

The gene calls are TRBV5-4 and TRBJ1-1; a possible D gene is TRBD1 (6 bases). Trimming left V 5 bases short and J 1 base short, with 9 bases between. The germline V gene has CDR1 SGHNT and CDR2 YYREEE (reference sequence). The CDR3 runs 13 residues. The CDR3 DNA is TGTGCCAGCAGGTCGGGACAGAACACTGAAGCTTTCTTT. Protein sequence: CASRSGQNTEAFF. Looking up the rest from reference TRBV5-4 and TRBJ1-1 gives the full variable domain: ETGVTQSPTHLIKTRGQQVTLRCSSQSGHNTVSWYQQALGQGPQFIFQYYREEENGRGNFPPRFSGLQFPNYSSELNVNALELDDSALYLCASRSGQNTEAFFGQGTRLTVV.

This clone has a handful of counts. The J gene is TRBJ2-3, the V gene TRBV6-6; no definite D call. Trimming stripped 2 bases from V and 0 bases from J, with 6 bases between. The germline CDR1 and CDR2 sequences are MNHNY and SVGAGI (reference sequence). This CDR3 has 14 amino acids. The CDR3: CASSYDTSTDTQYF. In nucleotides, the CDR3 is TGTGCCAGCAGTTACGACACTAGCACAGATACGCAGTATTTT.

The rearrangement joins TRBV6-4 to TRBJ2-3, with TRBD2 matching 7 bases. Germline CDR1 and CDR2: MRHNA and SNTAGT. The CDR3 length is 16 residues. After removal of 2 bases from V and 1 base from J, the junction contained 6 bases not matched to a gene. The CDR3 sequence: CASSDRTREGTDTQYF. As DNA, the CDR3 is TGTGCCAGCAGTGACCGGACTAGAGAGGGCACAGATACGCAGTATTTT.